This is a list of T cell receptor beta chains from one sample in a study of CD8+ T cells in alopecia areata. Generated by immunoSEQ multiplex PCR, the TCRdb table keeps only in-frame clones and is missing some. The sample contains more than 95,000 clones, 55% to 65% of which appear only once. The sample comprised CD4+ T cells sorted from blood. All receptors come from a human donor in good health. Both conserved end residues are part of each CDR3. The D gene is left open where the match is weak. For some rows the clone size is stated as once, few or many, or as a class when expanded; others skip it.

clone_size: .
j_call: TRBJ2-1
v_call: TRBV29-1
d_call: TRBD2
cdr3_aa: CSVVSSGASNEQFF
cdr3_nt: TGCAGCGTTGTCTCTAGCGGGGCTTCTAATGAGCAGTTCTTC

clone_size: .
j_call: TRBJ2-5
v_call: TRBV5-1
d_call: .
cdr3_aa: CASSLATRSGQETQYF
cdr3_nt: TGCGCCAGCAGCTTGGCAACGCGATCAGGCCAAGAGACCCAGTACTTC

clone_size: .
j_call: TRBJ1-6
v_call: TRBV6-5
d_call: .
cdr3_aa: CASSYQGQSYNSPLHF
cdr3_nt: TGTGCCAGCAGTTACCAAGGACAATCCTATAATTCACCCCTCCACTTT

clone_size: .
j_call: TRBJ2-4
v_call: TRBV5-1
d_call: .
cdr3_aa: CASSPRESKTIQYF
cdr3_nt: TGCGCCAGCAGCCCCCGGGAGAGTAAAACCATTCAGTACTTC

clone_size: .
j_call: TRBJ1-2
v_call: TRBV7-9
d_call: .
cdr3_aa: CAIGRGNGYTF
cdr3_nt: TGTGCCATAGGCCGGGGTAATGGCTACACCTTC

clone_size: few
j_call: TRBJ1-2
v_call: TRBV30
d_call: .
cdr3_aa: CAWSRGTYGYTF
cdr3_nt: TGTGCCTGGAGTAGGGGGACCTATGGCTACACCTTC

clone_size: few
j_call: TRBJ1-4
v_call: TRBV6-6
d_call: TRBD1
cdr3_aa: CASRGGGYEKLFF
cdr3_nt: TGTGCCAGCAGAGGAGGGGGCTATGAAAAACTGTTTTTT

clone_size: .
j_call: TRBJ2-1
v_call: TRBV15
d_call: .
cdr3_aa: CATSRETGTLSYNEQFF
cdr3_nt: TGTGCCACCAGCAGGGAGACCGGGACGCTTTCCTACAATGAGCAGTTCTTC

clone_size: .
j_call: TRBJ2-3
v_call: TRBV5-4
d_call: .
cdr3_aa: CASSSPRQPWGTQYF
cdr3_nt: TGTGCCAGCAGCTCCCCAAGGCAGCCGTGGGGTACGCAGTATTTT

clone_size: .
j_call: TRBJ1-1
v_call: TRBV7-9
d_call: .
cdr3_aa: CASSFGGVEAFF
cdr3_nt: TGTGCCAGCAGTTTTGGTGGAGTTGAAGCTTTCTTT

clone_size: .
j_call: TRBJ2-7
v_call: TRBV4-1
d_call: .
cdr3_aa: CASSQEGTPTYEQYF
cdr3_nt: TGCGCCAGCAGCCAAGAGGGGACACCTACCTACGAGCAGTACTTC

clone_size: .
j_call: TRBJ2-7
v_call: TRBV6-5
d_call: .
cdr3_aa: CASSYERTPSYEQYF
cdr3_nt: TGTGCCAGCAGTTACGAGCGGACACCGTCCTACGAGCAGTACTTC

clone_size: .
j_call: TRBJ1-2
v_call: TRBV6-5
d_call: TRBD1
cdr3_aa: CASSLRTGGNYGYTF
cdr3_nt: TGTGCCAGCAGCCTTCGGACAGGGGGTAACTATGGCTACACCTTC

clone_size: .
j_call: TRBJ1-1
v_call: TRBV6-8
d_call: .
cdr3_aa: CASSSRPGGRNTEAFF
cdr3_nt: TGTGCCAGCAGCTCTCGCCCGGGGGGCCGGAACACTGAAGCTTTCTTT

clone_size: .
j_call: TRBJ2-5
v_call: TRBV29-1
d_call: .
cdr3_aa: CSVERGGETQYF
cdr3_nt: TGCAGCGTTGAAAGGGGGGGAGAGACCCAGTACTTC

clone_size: once
j_call: TRBJ2-3
v_call: TRBV28
d_call: TRBD2
cdr3_aa: CAGGASGSTQYF
cdr3_nt: TGTGCTGGTGGGGCTAGCGGATCAACGCAGTATTTT

clone_size: .
j_call: TRBJ2-5
v_call: TRBV30
d_call: .
cdr3_aa: CAWIRDTQETQYF
cdr3_nt: TGTGCCTGGATCCGGGACACTCAAGAGACCCAGTACTTC

clone_size: .
j_call: TRBJ1-2
v_call: TRBV12-5
d_call: .
cdr3_aa: CASGLGRWANYGYTF
cdr3_nt: TGTGCTAGTGGTTTGGGTAGATGGGCTAACTATGGCTACACCTTC

clone_size: .
j_call: TRBJ1-6
v_call: TRBV4-2
d_call: .
cdr3_aa: CASSQTPGGVNNSPLHF
cdr3_nt: TGTGCCAGCAGCCAAACCCCTGGCGGGGTGAATAATTCACCCCTCCACTTT

clone_size: .
j_call: TRBJ1-1
v_call: TRBV29-1
d_call: .
cdr3_aa: CSVTKVGWNTEAFF
cdr3_nt: TGCAGCGTTACGAAGGTCGGATGGAACACTGAAGCTTTCTTT

clone_size: .
j_call: TRBJ2-5
v_call: TRBV29-1
d_call: TRBD1
cdr3_aa: CSVRKTGGRLETQYF
cdr3_nt: TGCAGCGTTCGGAAGACAGGGGGCCGATTAGAGACCCAGTACTTC

clone_size: .
j_call: TRBJ2-3
v_call: TRBV29-1
d_call: TRBD2
cdr3_aa: CSVDGTSGGITDTQYF
cdr3_nt: TGCAGCGTTGACGGGACTAGCGGGGGGATCACAGATACGCAGTATTTT

clone_size: .
j_call: TRBJ1-2
v_call: TRBV5-6
d_call: .
cdr3_aa: CASSFGQNYGYTF
cdr3_nt: TGTGCCAGCAGCTTCGGACAGAACTATGGCTACACCTTC

clone_size: .
j_call: TRBJ1-2
v_call: TRBV29-1
d_call: .
cdr3_aa: CSALGGGVTF
cdr3_nt: TGCAGCGCTCTCGGGGGAGGGGTGACCTTC

clone_size: few
j_call: TRBJ2-7
v_call: TRBV28
d_call: .
cdr3_aa: CASSFSQAYYEQYF
cdr3_nt: TGTGCCAGCAGTTTCAGCCAGGCTTACTACGAGCAGTACTTC

clone_size: .
j_call: TRBJ2-3
v_call: TRBV2
d_call: .
cdr3_aa: CASSVVVSPDTQYF
cdr3_nt: TGTGCCAGCAGTGTCGTAGTTTCGCCTGATACGCAGTATTTT

clone_size: .
j_call: TRBJ1-1
v_call: TRBV9
d_call: .
cdr3_aa: CASSVMTGNTEAFF
cdr3_nt: TGTGCCAGCAGCGTAATGACAGGGAACACTGAAGCTTTCTTT

clone_size: .
j_call: TRBJ1-1
v_call: TRBV27
d_call: .
cdr3_aa: CASLPWGTVTEAFF
cdr3_nt: TGTGCCAGCCTCCCCTGGGGGACGGTCACTGAAGCTTTCTTT

clone_size: once
j_call: TRBJ1-4
v_call: TRBV29-1
d_call: .
cdr3_aa: CSAQTGSGEKLFF
cdr3_nt: TGCAGCGCCCAGACAGGATCAGGCGAAAAACTGTTTTTT

clone_size: .
j_call: TRBJ1-2
v_call: TRBV29-1
d_call: .
cdr3_aa: CSVEGGGYTF
cdr3_nt: TGCAGCGTTGAAGGAGGGGGCTACACCTTC

clone_size: few
j_call: TRBJ1-5
v_call: TRBV7-9
d_call: .
cdr3_aa: CASSLDGVQPQHF
cdr3_nt: TGTGCCAGCAGCTTAGATGGGGTCCAGCCCCAGCATTTT

clone_size: .
j_call: TRBJ2-7
v_call: TRBV29-1
d_call: TRBD1
cdr3_aa: CSVSTGEEQYF
cdr3_nt: TGCAGCGTCAGTACAGGGGAAGAGCAGTACTTC

clone_size: .
j_call: TRBJ1-5
v_call: TRBV28
d_call: .
cdr3_aa: CASSLPWQGGNQPQHF
cdr3_nt: TGTGCCAGCAGTCTACCGTGGCAGGGAGGCAATCAGCCCCAGCATTTT